Listed below are T cell receptor beta chains from one sample, sequenced in a study of cytomegalovirus exposure and HLA in healthy donors. The method was immunoSEQ multiplex PCR; TCRdb's version includes in-frame clones alone and lacks a portion of them. The top ten clones hold about 3.8% of a sample with approximately 100,000 clones, 85% to 90% of them seen once. The sample comprised PBMCs. Receptors originate from a man aged 25 to 40 in good health and CMV-seronegative. CDR3s include the opening cysteine and the closing phenylalanine or tryptophan. Each record gives: V gene, clone size, J gene, D gene, CDR3 DNA, CDR3 protein. The D gene is left open where the match is weak. Some rows have no size entry. The others give once, few or many, or a class for an expanded clone.

TRBV18,-,TRBJ1-5,TRBD1,TGTGCCAGCTCACCACCCGGGACAGGGATTGGCAATCAGCCCCAGCATTTT,CASSPPGTGIGNQPQHF
TRBV30,-,TRBJ2-3,TRBD2,TGTGCCTGGAGTGTAAAAGCGGGGACCACAGATACGCAGTATTTT,CAWSVKAGTTDTQYF
TRBV29-1,-,TRBJ1-3,-,TGCAGCGCAACCCCGGGGAGCTCTGGAAACACCATATATTTT,CSATPGSSGNTIYF
TRBV30,-,TRBJ1-4,-,TGTGCCTGGAAACCGCGAGGGCAGGTTAATGAAAAACTGTTTTTT,CAWKPRGQVNEKLFF
TRBV27,-,TRBJ1-4,TRBD1,TGTGCCAGCGGTTTATATGCAGGGGGCCCGAGCTCTAATGAAAAACTGTTTTTT,CASGLYAGGPSSNEKLFF
TRBV6-5,-,TRBJ2-1,TRBD2,TGTGCCAGCAGTTTAGCGGGGGGGCCCTACAATGAGCAGTTCTTC,CASSLAGGPYNEQFF
TRBV9,-,TRBJ2-1,TRBD2,TGTGCCAGCAGCGTAGAGGCGGGGGCCTACAATGAGCAGTTCTTC,CASSVEAGAYNEQFF
TRBV7-9,-,TRBJ1-1,-,TGTGCCAGCACCCCTGAGATGAACACTGAAGCTTTCTTT,CASTPEMNTEAFF
TRBV6-5,-,TRBJ1-5,-,TGTGCCAGCAGGCTAAGACAGTATAGCAATCAGCCCCAGCATTTT,CASRLRQYSNQPQHF
TRBV27,-,TRBJ2-7,TRBD2,TGTGCCAGCAGTTTGTATCGGGGGGCCTACGAGCAGTACTTC,CASSLYRGAYEQYF
TRBV10-3,-,TRBJ2-1,-,TGTGCCATCAGTGATTGGGGCCCAGAGCGAGGTTCCTACAATGAGCAGTTCTTC,CAISDWGPERGSYNEQFF
TRBV2,-,TRBJ1-1,-,TGTGCCAGCAGCCCGGGGGGTATGAACACTGAAGCTTTCTTT,CASSPGGMNTEAFF
TRBV5-1,-,TRBJ2-2,-,TGCGCCAGCAGCCCGGCTGGGGGCTCTTACACCGGGGAGCTGTTTTTT,CASSPAGGSYTGELFF
TRBV28,once,TRBJ2-7,-,TGTGCCAGCAGTTTACAGGCCTTGGACTACGAGCAGTACTTC,CASSLQALDYEQYF
TRBV6-5,-,TRBJ2-7,-,TGTGCCAGCAGTTACTCATGGGGGCGCGAGCAGTACTTC,CASSYSWGREQYF
TRBV27,-,TRBJ2-6,-,TGTGCCAGCAGTCCCTTTAGAGGCGGAGTTAGGAGCGGGGCCAACGTCCTGACTTTC,CASSPFRGGVRSGANVLTF
TRBV5-4,-,TRBJ2-7,TRBD2,TGTGCCAGCAGCTTAGGACTAGCGGGGGGATACGAGCAGTACTTC,CASSLGLAGGYEQYF
TRBV7-3,-,TRBJ2-1,-,TGTGCCAGCAGCTTAAACTCTGGTTCGGATGAGCAGTTCTTC,CASSLNSGSDEQFF
TRBV6-1,-,TRBJ2-3,TRBD2,TGTGCCAGCAGTGAAAGAGGCCAGACTAGCGGGGGGTTGGATACGCAGTATTTT,CASSERGQTSGGLDTQYF
TRBV15,-,TRBJ2-7,-,TGTGCCACCAGCAGAGGCGGCGTTTTAGAGCAGTACTTC,CATSRGGVLEQYF
TRBV7-6,-,TRBJ1-5,TRBD1,TGTGCCAGCAGCTCCGGACAGGACGGAAGCAATCAGCCCCAGCATTTT,CASSSGQDGSNQPQHF
TRBV5-1,-,TRBJ2-7,TRBD2,TGCGCCAGCAGTTACTCAACTAGCGGACGAACCTACGAGCAGTACTTC,CASSYSTSGRTYEQYF
TRBV18,-,TRBJ1-6,-,TGTGCCAGCTCAACCGACAGCTCCTATAATTCACCCCTCCACTTT,CASSTDSSYNSPLHF
TRBV30,-,TRBJ2-6,TRBD1,TGTGCATACGGGACAGGGTCGTCTGGGGCCAACGTCCTGACTTTC,CAYGTGSSGANVLTF
TRBV6-5,-,TRBJ1-1,-,TGTGCCAGCAGAGACAGAGACACTGAAGCTTTCTTT,CASRDRDTEAFF
TRBV30,-,TRBJ1-2,TRBD1,TGTGCCTGCCCCCGGACAGGATCCTATGGCTACACCTTC,CACPRTGSYGYTF
TRBV6-1,-,TRBJ2-5,TRBD2,TGTGCCAGCTCGGCGGGGGAGGTGGAGACCCAGTACTTC,CASSAGEVETQYF
TRBV6-5,-,TRBJ1-6,-,TGTGCCAGCAGTCCCAGGGCCCGGGGGAATTCACCCCTCCACTTT,CASSPRARGNSPLHF
TRBV29-1,-,TRBJ2-3,-,TGCAGCGTTGAGCGGGGCATAGTGGATACGCAGTATTTT,CSVERGIVDTQYF
TRBV6-5,-,TRBJ1-5,-,TGTGCCAGCAGTCGAAGTGCGGATCAGCCCCAGCATTTT,CASSRSADQPQHF
TRBV6-5,-,TRBJ2-7,-,TGTGCCAGCAGGCGGGGACAGACAATCACCTACGAGCAGTACTTC,CASRRGQTITYEQYF
TRBV30,-,TRBJ1-2,-,TGTGCCTGGAGTTCCCCGGGGGAGACTAACTATGGCTACACCTTC,CAWSSPGETNYGYTF
TRBV30,-,TRBJ1-5,TRBD1,TGTGCCTGGAGCGACAGGGGGAATCAGCCCCAGCATTTT,CAWSDRGNQPQHF
TRBV2,few,TRBJ1-1,-,TGTGCCACACAGTCGGGGTTGTGGAACATGAACACTGAAGCTTTCTTT,CATQSGLWNMNTEAFF
TRBV4-2,-,TRBJ1-2,-,TGTGCCAGCAGCCCAGAAAACTCCAACTATGGCTACACCTTC,CASSPENSNYGYTF
TRBV4-2,-,TRBJ2-5,TRBD2,TGTGCCAGCAGCCGGGGAGGGCCGGAGACCCAGTACTTC,CASSRGGPETQYF
TRBV6-1,-,TRBJ1-1,-,TGTGCCAGCAGTGAAAGCCGGGGAAATGCTGAAGCTTTCTTT,CASSESRGNAEAFF
TRBV6-5,-,TRBJ2-2,TRBD1,TGTGCCAGCACCGAACAGGGGGCCGCTCCCGGGGAGCTGTTTTTT,CASTEQGAAPGELFF
TRBV28,-,TRBJ2-7,-,TGTGCCAGCTGGGGGGTCAGAGGAACCTACGAGCAGTACTTC,CASWGVRGTYEQYF
TRBV10-3,-,TRBJ2-7,-,TGTGCCATCAGAAAGTTTGGGACACCATCCTACGAGCAGTACTTC,CAIRKFGTPSYEQYF
TRBV2,-,TRBJ1-2,-,TGTGCCAGCAGTGAATCCGGGTATGGCTACACCTTC,CASSESGYGYTF
TRBV6-5,-,TRBJ2-3,TRBD2,TGTGCCAGCAGTTACTGGACTAGCGGGACGGATACGCAGTATTTT,CASSYWTSGTDTQYF